This passage covers 9 T cell receptor beta chains from one sample sequenced in a study of T cell responses to AZD1222 COVID-19 vaccine. Method: immunoSEQ multiplex PCR; TCRdb's copy keeps in-frame clones and lacks some. The sample contains more than 95,000 clones, approximately 86% of which appear only once. This sample comprised peripheral blood, obtained 28 days after the second dose of the MenACWY control vaccine. These receptor sequences come from an adult who received the MenACWY meningococcal vaccine as a control.

J is TRBJ2-7 and V is TRBV5-1; 7 bases line up with TRBD1. Germline-derived CDR1 and CDR2 are SGHRS and YFSETQ. J gave up 1 base and V 0 bases, and 7 bases lay outside the gene matches. The CDR3 spans 16 residues. The CDR3 loop reads CASSLEVHRGSYEQYF. CDR3 coding DNA: TGCGCCAGCAGCTTGGAGGTCCACAGGGGATCCTACGAGCAGTACTTC.

The CDR3 DNA sequence: TGTGCCAGCTCACGACAAACAGGGGAAGGAGCCAAAAACATTCAGTACTTC. This encodes CASSRQTGEGAKNIQYF. This chain links TRBV18 with TRBJ2-4, with 7 nucleotides matching TRBD1. CDR1 and CDR2 (germline): KGHSH, LQKENI. The V segment lost 4 bases and the J segment 0 bases; nucleotides outside the gene matches: 9. The CDR3 is 17 residues long.

This clone was detected a few times. The V call is TRBV2, the J call TRBJ2-2; D call uncertain. This CDR3 contains 13 residues. CDR1 and CDR2 from the germline V gene are SNHLY and FYNNEI. Trimming stripped 8 bases from V and 2 bases from J, with 9 bases between. CDR3 DNA: TGTGCCAGCCGGCCCCAAAACACCGGGGAGCTGTTTTTT. The encoded protein is CASRPQNTGELFF. The variable domain in full, with the rest retrieved from reference TRBV2 and TRBJ2-2, is EPEVTQTPSHQVTQMGQEVILRCVPISNHLYFYWYRQILGQKVEFLVSFYNNEISEKSEIFDDQFSVERPDGSNFTLKIRSTKLEDSAMYFCASRPQNTGELFFGEGSRLTVL.

The V gene is TRBV6-2 or TRBV6-3, the J gene TRBJ2-2; perhaps TRBD2 as D (5 bases). This CDR3 is 19 amino acids long. V was cut by 0 bases and J by 5 bases, with 22 bases left in between. Per germline, CDR1 MNHEY and CDR2 SVGEGT. Here the CDR3 DNA reads TGTGCCAGCAGTTACTCAGACACCCCGGAGGACCAACGGACCGGGGAGCTGTTTTTT. This codes for CASSYSDTPEDQRTGELFF.

The chain is built from TRBV10-3 and TRBJ1-1; D possibly corresponds to TRBD1 (5 bases). The ends were cut back, 3 bases at V and 9 bases at J, with 17 bases in the middle. CDR3 length: 14 residues. CDR1 is ENHRY and CDR2 is SYGVKD in the germline V gene. DNA for the CDR3: TGTGCCATCAGTGACCCGTCTTCCCGACAGAAAGCTTTCTTT. As protein: CAISDPSSRQKAFF.

This chain connects TRBV28 to TRBJ1-2; D not resolved. Trimming pared 6 bases from V and 5 bases from J, leaving 10 bases between. CDR1 is MDHEN and CDR2 is SYDVKM in the germline V gene. The CDR3 spans 12 residues. CDR3 nucleotides: TGTGCCAGCAGCTTACCCCAATATGGCTACACCTTC. Encoded protein: CASSLPQYGYTF.

V usage is TRBV19 and J usage is TRBJ1-5; D is undetermined. Germline V CDR1 and CDR2: LNHDA, SQIVND (reference sequence). This CDR3 region has 15 residues. V was shortened by 7 bases and J by 1 base, with 14 bases between the two germline ends. The CDR3 loop reads CASTTTGPSNQPQHF. CDR3 DNA sequence: TGTGCCAGTACCACGACCGGGCCAAGCAATCAGCCCCAGCATTTT.

The chain recombines TRBV29-1 with TRBJ2-1; no clear D gene. Germline CDR1 reads SQVTM; CDR2 reads ANQGSEA. The CDR3 covers 13 residues. With 6 bases removed from V and 5 bases from J, the gap between germline ends came to 14 bases. CDR3 sequence (DNA): TGCAGCGTCGGAAGCCGACGGGACAATGAGCAGTTCTTC. Protein sequence: CSVGSRRDNEQFF.

V and J are TRBV9 and TRBJ2-1, with D perhaps TRBD1 (6 bases). The CDR3 extends over 16 amino acids. Germline V lookup: CDR1 SGDLS, CDR2 YYNGEE. Trimming removed 4 bases at V and 6 bases at J, with 20 bases between. The CDR3 loop reads CASSPWGQGIGNEQFF. In DNA form, the CDR3 reads TGTGCCAGCAGCCCTTGGGGCCAGGGGATAGGCAATGAGCAGTTCTTC.